This T cell receptor beta chain was found in a study of technical replicates of blood from a few donors. TCRdb's copy holds only in-frame clones and misses some; the assay was immunoSEQ multiplex PCR. The data show about 70,000 clones, just under 95% seen once. This clone was seen just once. Sample: T cells isolated from PBMCs. The source of this sequence is a human donor in good health.

The CDR3 loop is CANRLQGTSTYEQYF. CDR3 nucleotide sequence: TGTGCCAATCGCCTACAAGGGACTAGTACCTACGAGCAGTACTTC. J is TRBJ2-7 and V is TRBV21-1; the D segment call TRBD2 is taken from the table without a DNA check. TRBV21-1 is flagged as a pseudogene. The CDR3 runs to 15 residues.